This T cell receptor (beta chain) was documented in a study of blood T cell repertoires in COVID-19 (TCRdb year 2020). With regard to the full study: The collaborator samples originated in the United States, Italy and Spain and spanned the acute and convalescent phases of COVID-19. The repertoires were released in a freely available public database intended as a resource for research on the immune response to SARS-CoV-2. Sample metadata almost always included a de-identified subject ID, COVID-19 status, age in years and sex. Subjects who had been exposed to COVID-19, were actively infected with it, or had recovered from it provided the deeply sampled blood TCRbeta repertoires that made up the dataset. The material from the prospective study consisted of cDNA or gDNA derived from T cells, B-cell-depleted T cells, or PBMCs. The samples were drawn from the first 160 participants of the ongoing ImmuneRACE study and from about 1,200 subjects provided by 6 global collaborators. Where HLA class I and class II types were available, the types were taken from metadata supplied by the sample provider, not from assay-based typing.

Of note for this clone: There is no known antigen for this receptor. Nothing much larger sits one base from this clone, and base qualities are not available.

What the work shows at the level of the full study, not this receptor alone: The amount of clinical and demographic metadata varied by source and participant and was provided uncurated.

Whole blood was collected in K2EDTA tubes by collaborating institutions according to the institutions' own protocols. Collaborator samples were shipped for TCRbeta analysis as frozen whole blood, isolated PBMCs, or DNA extracted from either sample type. TCRbeta CDR3 regions were amplified from genomic DNA using the immunoSEQ Assay, a bias-controlled multiplex PCR. Per the original workflow: The number of nucleated cells in each sample was estimated from the amplification of reference gene primers within the assay. Sequence reads were collapsed and filtered to measure the absolute abundance of every unique TCRbeta CDR3 rearrangement. Productive Simpson clonality was computed per sample as the square root of Simpson's diversity index over productive rearrangements. TCRdb's version of the immuneACCESS table is confined to in-frame rearrangements and falls short of the full clone set. An unresolved V gene accounts for under half of the shortfall where checked; the remainder is of unknown origin. V, J and clone size derive from that table, while D and trimming were established from the DNA sequence. In all, the sample holds 250,000 to 300,000 clones, and roughly 91% of those were seen once. Approximately 4.6% of the sample is in the top ten clones.

The cysteine opens and the phenylalanine closes a CDR3 of 13 amino acids. The read is trimmed to its CDR3 DNA, 39 bases read in frame from base 1. V is pared back by 4 bases and J by 4 bases, with 10 bases lying between the germline termini. Per the germline V gene, KGHSH is the CDR1 and LQKENI is the CDR2. The V and J genes are TRBV18 and TRBJ1-1; no D gene is confidently identified. This receptor was taken from a man aged 35 to 55 with acute or convalescent COVID-19. The sample comprised peripheral blood. This receptor has the CDR3 CASSQITTTEAFF. The nucleotide sequence is TGTGCCAGCTCACAGATTACAACCACTGAAGCTTTCTTT.